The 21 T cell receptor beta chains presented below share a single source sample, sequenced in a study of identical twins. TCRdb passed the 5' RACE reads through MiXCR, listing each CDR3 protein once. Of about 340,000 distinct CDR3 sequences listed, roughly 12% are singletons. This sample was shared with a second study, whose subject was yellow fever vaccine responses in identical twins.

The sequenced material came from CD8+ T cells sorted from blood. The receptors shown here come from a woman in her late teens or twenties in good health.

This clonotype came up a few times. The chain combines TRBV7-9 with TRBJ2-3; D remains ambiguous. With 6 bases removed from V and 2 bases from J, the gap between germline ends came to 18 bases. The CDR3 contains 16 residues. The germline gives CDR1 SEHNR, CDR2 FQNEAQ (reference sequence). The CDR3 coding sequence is TGTGCCAGCAGACCTCGAGAAGCCCTCCTCACAGATACGCAGTATTTT. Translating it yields CASRPREALLTDTQYF.

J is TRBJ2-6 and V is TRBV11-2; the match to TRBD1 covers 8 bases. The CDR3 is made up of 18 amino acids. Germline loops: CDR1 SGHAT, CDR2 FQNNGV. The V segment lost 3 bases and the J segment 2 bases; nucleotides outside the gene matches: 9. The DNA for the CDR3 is TGTGCCAGCAGCTTCCGGACCCTACAGGGGGCTGGGGCCAACGTCCTGACTTTC. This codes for CASSFRTLQGAGANVLTF. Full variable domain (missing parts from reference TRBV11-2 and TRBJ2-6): EAGVAQSPRYKIIEKRQSVAFWCNPISGHATLYWYQQILGQGPKLLIQFQNNGVVDDSQLPKDRFSAERLKGVDSTLKIQPAKLEDSAVYLCASSFRTLQGAGANVLTFGAGSRLTVL.

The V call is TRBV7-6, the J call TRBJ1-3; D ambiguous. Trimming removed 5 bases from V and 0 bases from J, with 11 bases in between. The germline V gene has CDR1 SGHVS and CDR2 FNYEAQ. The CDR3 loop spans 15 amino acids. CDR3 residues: CASSVDVSSGNTIYF. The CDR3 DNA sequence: TGTGCCAGCAGCGTCGACGTCAGCTCTGGAAACACCATATATTTT.

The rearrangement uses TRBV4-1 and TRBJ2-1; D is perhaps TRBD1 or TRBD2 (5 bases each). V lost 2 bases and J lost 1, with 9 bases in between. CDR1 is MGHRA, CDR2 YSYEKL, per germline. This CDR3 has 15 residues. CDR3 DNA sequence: TGCGCCAGCAGCCAACAGGGACCGTCCTACAATGAGCAGTTCTTC. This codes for CASSQQGPSYNEQFF.

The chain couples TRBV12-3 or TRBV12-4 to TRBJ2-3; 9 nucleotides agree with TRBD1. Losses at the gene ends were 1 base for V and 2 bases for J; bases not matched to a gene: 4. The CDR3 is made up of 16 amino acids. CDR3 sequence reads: CASSLGDRALTDTQYF. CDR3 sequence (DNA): TGTGCCAGCAGTTTAGGGGACAGGGCCCTCACAGATACGCAGTATTTT.

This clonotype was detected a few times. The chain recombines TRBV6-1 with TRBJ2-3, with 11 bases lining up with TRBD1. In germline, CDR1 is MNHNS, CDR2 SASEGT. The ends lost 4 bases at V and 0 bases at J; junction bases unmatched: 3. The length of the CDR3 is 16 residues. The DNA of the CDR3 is TGTGCCAGCAGTGCGGACAGGGGGCCTAGCACAGATACGCAGTATTTT. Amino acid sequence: CASSADRGPSTDTQYF.

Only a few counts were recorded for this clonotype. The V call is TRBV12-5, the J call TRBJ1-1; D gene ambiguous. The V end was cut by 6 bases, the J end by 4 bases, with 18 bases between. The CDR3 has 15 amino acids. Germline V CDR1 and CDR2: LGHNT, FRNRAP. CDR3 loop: CASGPDLTGFTEAFF. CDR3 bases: TGTGCTAGTGGCCCCGATCTGACGGGGTTCACTGAAGCTTTCTTT.

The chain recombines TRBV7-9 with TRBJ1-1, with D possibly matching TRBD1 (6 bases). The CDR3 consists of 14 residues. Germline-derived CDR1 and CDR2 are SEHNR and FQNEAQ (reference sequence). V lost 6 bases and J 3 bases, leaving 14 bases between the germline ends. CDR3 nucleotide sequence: TGTGCCAGCAGTCCCGACAGGAGTTACACTGAAGCTTTCTTT. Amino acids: CASSPDRSYTEAFF.

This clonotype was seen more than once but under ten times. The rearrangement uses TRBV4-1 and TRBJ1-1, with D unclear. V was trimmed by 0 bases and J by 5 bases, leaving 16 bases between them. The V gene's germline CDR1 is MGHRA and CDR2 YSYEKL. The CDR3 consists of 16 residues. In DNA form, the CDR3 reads TGCGCCAGCAGCCAAGATGGGAAGGGCGTGGGGACTGAAGCTTTCTTT. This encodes CASSQDGKGVGTEAFF.

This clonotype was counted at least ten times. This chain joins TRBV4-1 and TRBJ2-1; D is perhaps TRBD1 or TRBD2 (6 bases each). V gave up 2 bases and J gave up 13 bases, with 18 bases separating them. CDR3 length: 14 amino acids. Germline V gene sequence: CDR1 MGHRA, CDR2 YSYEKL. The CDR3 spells CASSQKGDSGFQFF. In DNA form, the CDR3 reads TGCGCCAGCAGCCAAAAGGGGGACTCCGGGTTTCAGTTCTTC.

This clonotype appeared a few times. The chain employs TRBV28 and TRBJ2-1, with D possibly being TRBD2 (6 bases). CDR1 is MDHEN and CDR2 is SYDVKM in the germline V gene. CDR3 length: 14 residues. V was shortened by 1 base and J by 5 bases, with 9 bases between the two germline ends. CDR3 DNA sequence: TGTGCCAGCAGTTTATCGGGACTCCACAATGAGCAGTTCTTC. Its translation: CASSLSGLHNEQFF.

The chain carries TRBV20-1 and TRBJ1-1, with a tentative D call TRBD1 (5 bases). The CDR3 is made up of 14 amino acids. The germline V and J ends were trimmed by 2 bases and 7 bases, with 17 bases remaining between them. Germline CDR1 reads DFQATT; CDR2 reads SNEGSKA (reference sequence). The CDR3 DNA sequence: TGCAGTGCTAGACTTACTTCCTCGGGGGGTGAAGCTTTCTTT. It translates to CSARLTSSGGEAFF.

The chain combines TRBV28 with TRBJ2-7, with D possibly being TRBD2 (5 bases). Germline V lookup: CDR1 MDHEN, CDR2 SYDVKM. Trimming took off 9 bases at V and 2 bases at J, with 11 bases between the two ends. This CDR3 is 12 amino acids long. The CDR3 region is CASGSSAYEQYV. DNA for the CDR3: TGTGCCAGTGGGAGTTCGGCCTACGAGCAGTACGTC.

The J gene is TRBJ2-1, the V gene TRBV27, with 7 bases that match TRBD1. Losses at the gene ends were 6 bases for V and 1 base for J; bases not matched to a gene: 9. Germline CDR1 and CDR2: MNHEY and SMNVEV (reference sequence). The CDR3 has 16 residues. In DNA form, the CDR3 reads TGTGCCAGCAGGGACGAGGGACAGATTTCCTACAATGAGCAGTTCTTC. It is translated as CASRDEGQISYNEQFF.

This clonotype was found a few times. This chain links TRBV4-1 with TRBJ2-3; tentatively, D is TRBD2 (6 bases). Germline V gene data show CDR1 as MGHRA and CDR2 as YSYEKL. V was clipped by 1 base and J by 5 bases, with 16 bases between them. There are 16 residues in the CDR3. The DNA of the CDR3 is TGCGCCAGCAGCCAAGCTTTGGGAGGACTCCAAGATACGCAGTATTTT. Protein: CASSQALGGLQDTQYF.

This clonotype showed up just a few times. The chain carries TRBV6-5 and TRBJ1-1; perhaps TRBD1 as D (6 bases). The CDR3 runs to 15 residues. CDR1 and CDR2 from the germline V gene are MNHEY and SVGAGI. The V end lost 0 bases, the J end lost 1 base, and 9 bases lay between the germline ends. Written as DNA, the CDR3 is TGTGCCAGCAGTTACTCGCAGGGACAGAACACTGAAGCTTTCTTT. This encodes CASSYSQGQNTEAFF.

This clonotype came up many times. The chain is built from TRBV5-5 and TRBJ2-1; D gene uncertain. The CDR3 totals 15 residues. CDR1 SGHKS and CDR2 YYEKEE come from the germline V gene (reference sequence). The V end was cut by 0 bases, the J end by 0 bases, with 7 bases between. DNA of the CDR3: TGTGCCAGCAGCTTGGTTTTGAGCTCCTACAATGAGCAGTTCTTC. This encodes CASSLVLSSYNEQFF.

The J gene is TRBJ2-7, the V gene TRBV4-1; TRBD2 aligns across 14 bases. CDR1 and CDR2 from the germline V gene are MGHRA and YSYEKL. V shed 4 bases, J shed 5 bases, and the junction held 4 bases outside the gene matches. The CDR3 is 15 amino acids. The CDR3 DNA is TGCGCCAGCAGCCTCGGGACTAGCGGGAGTGACGAGCAGTACTTC. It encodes CASSLGTSGSDEQYF.

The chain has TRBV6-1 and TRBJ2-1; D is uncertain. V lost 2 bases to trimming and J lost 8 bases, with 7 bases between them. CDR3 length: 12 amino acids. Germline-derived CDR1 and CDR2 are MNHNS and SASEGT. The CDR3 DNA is TGTGCCAGCAGTGAAAGGGCCGATGAGCAGTTCTTC. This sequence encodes CASSERADEQFF.

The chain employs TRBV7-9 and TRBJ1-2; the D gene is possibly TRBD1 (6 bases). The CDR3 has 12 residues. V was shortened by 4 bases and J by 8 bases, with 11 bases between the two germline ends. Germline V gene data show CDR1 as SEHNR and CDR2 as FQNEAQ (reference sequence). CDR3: CASSSQGRGYTF. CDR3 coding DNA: TGTGCCAGCAGCTCACAGGGTCGGGGCTACACCTTC.

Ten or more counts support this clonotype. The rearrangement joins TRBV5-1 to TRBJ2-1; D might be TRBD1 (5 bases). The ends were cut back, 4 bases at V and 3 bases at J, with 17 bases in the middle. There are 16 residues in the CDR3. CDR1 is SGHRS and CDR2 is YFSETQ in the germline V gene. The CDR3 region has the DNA TGCGCCAGCAGCCCGGAGTACAGGAAAAACTACAATGAGCAGTTCTTC. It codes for CASSPEYRKNYNEQFF.